This is a list of T cell receptor beta chains from one sample in a study of CXCR3-negative and CXCR3-positive naive CD8 T cells. TCRdb reprocessed the 5' RACE reads and reports one entry per CDR3 protein, with no DNA. Its table records around 4,500 distinct CDR3 sequences. The sequenced sample consisted of naive CXCR3+ CD8+ T cells from blood. The receptor source for this set is a human donor in good health. Some clones in this sample may be carry-over from other donors' samples. Each CDR3 is given with its conserved first and last residue. Fields, in order: clone size, V gene, J gene, CDR3 protein. A row's size may be missing; if present it is once, few, many or a size class.

abundance: medium-sized
v_gene: TRBV29-1
j_gene: TRBJ2-2
CDR3aa: CSVNRGTGELFF

abundance: NA
v_gene: TRBV29-1
j_gene: TRBJ2-3
CDR3aa: CSAWTGGGTDTQYF

abundance: NA
v_gene: TRBV29-1
j_gene: TRBJ1-2
CDR3aa: CSVSPADRVFGYTF

abundance: large
v_gene: TRBV24-1
j_gene: TRBJ2-2
CDR3aa: CATSREDPGELFF

abundance: medium-sized
v_gene: TRBV4-3
j_gene: TRBJ1-2
CDR3aa: CASSQDWAGVNGYTF

abundance: medium-sized
v_gene: TRBV29-1
j_gene: TRBJ2-7
CDR3aa: CSVLSRAGVTSYEQYF

abundance: medium-sized
v_gene: TRBV7-2
j_gene: TRBJ1-5
CDR3aa: CASSFFLGVNQPQHF

abundance: NA
v_gene: TRBV29-1
j_gene: TRBJ2-1
CDR3aa: CSVGRTGVHNEQFF

abundance: medium-sized
v_gene: TRBV7-2
j_gene: TRBJ1-3
CDR3aa: CASSPPPSSGNTIYF

abundance: medium-sized
v_gene: TRBV6-2/TRBV6-3
j_gene: TRBJ2-2
CDR3aa: CASRQNRPNWELFF

abundance: medium-sized
v_gene: TRBV29-1
j_gene: TRBJ2-7
CDR3aa: CSVAGLAGTYEQYF

abundance: medium-sized
v_gene: TRBV7-8
j_gene: TRBJ2-3
CDR3aa: CASSLPGQGAADTQYF

abundance: medium-sized
v_gene: TRBV29-1
j_gene: TRBJ2-2
CDR3aa: CSVQGDRVRELFF

abundance: NA
v_gene: TRBV13
j_gene: TRBJ1-1
CDR3aa: CASSLRDREINTEAFF

abundance: medium-sized
v_gene: TRBV12-3/TRBV12-4
j_gene: TRBJ2-1
CDR3aa: CASSYAGGPVNEQFF

abundance: medium-sized
v_gene: TRBV7-9
j_gene: TRBJ2-5
CDR3aa: CASSTGLAPQETQYF

abundance: NA
v_gene: TRBV6-6
j_gene: TRBJ2-7
CDR3aa: CASSYQREPPTAYEQYF

abundance: medium-sized
v_gene: TRBV29-1
j_gene: TRBJ2-4
CDR3aa: CSVVLADRNIQYF

abundance: medium-sized
v_gene: TRBV29-1
j_gene: TRBJ1-1
CDR3aa: CSATTGRTEAFF

abundance: NA
v_gene: TRBV14
j_gene: TRBJ2-3
CDR3aa: CASSQVSASTDTQYF

abundance: NA
v_gene: TRBV3-1
j_gene: TRBJ2-7
CDR3aa: CASSRLPGLAGERPYEQYF

abundance: medium-sized
v_gene: TRBV7-6
j_gene: TRBJ2-3
CDR3aa: CASSLEDRGELAGAADTQYF

abundance: NA
v_gene: TRBV27
j_gene: TRBJ2-1
CDR3aa: CASRRGYNEQFF

abundance: NA
v_gene: TRBV18
j_gene: TRBJ2-3
CDR3aa: CASSLRETITDTQYF

abundance: NA
v_gene: TRBV20-1
j_gene: TRBJ2-5
CDR3aa: CSASRSLAGGLETQYF

abundance: NA
v_gene: TRBV29-1
j_gene: TRBJ2-2
CDR3aa: CSVPPGGGNTGELFF

abundance: NA
v_gene: TRBV29-1
j_gene: TRBJ2-1
CDR3aa: CSVEASLQGDEQFF

abundance: medium-sized
v_gene: TRBV21-1
j_gene: TRBJ1-2
CDR3aa: CASSKEGEGPTLNYGYTF